This entry lists 25 T cell receptor beta chains sequenced from one sample in a study of tumor and adjacent non-tumor tissue in lung cancer. A modified ARM-PCR protocol with three rounds of nested PCR amplified TCRbeta. TCRdb reanalysed the multiplex PCR reads using MiXCR and keeps one entry per CDR3 protein. The sample lists about 85,000 distinct CDR3 sequences; about 61% were seen once. RNA was extracted from bulk tissue without any cell sorting. Sequenced input: lung tumor tissue. The receptors here all came from a man aged 65 to 79 with non-small cell lung cancer.

As to this clonotype: The CDR3 ends on some other residue instead of the conserved phenylalanine or tryptophan, so this is likely a read error. This chain uses TRBV20-1 with TRBJ1-5; D perhaps matches TRBD1 (6 bases). The CDR3 is 14 residues long. Trimming cost V 1 base and J 5 bases, with 12 bases left between them. Germline assignment: CDR1 DFQATT and CDR2 SNEGSKA (reference sequence). CDR3 sequence reads: CSARATGRDQPQHS. DNA for the CDR3: TGCAGTGCTAGAGCTACAGGGCGGGATCAGCCCCAGCATTCT.

The V gene is TRBV7-6, the J gene TRBJ1-6; D unresolved. V lost 9 bases to trimming and J lost 9 bases, with 15 bases between them. The CDR3 sequence is 13 residues long. CDR1 is SGHVS, CDR2 FNYEAQ, per germline. This CDR3 is CASSRVVSSPLHF. The CDR3 nucleotides are TGTGCCAGTTCCCGGGTGGTTAGTTCACCCCTCCACTTT.

Concerning this clonotype: Possible read error: a much larger clone is one base away. This chain connects TRBV4-1 to TRBJ2-1; the match to TRBD2 covers 7 bases. This CDR3 comprises 17 residues. Germline lookup yields CDR1 MGHRA and CDR2 YSYEKL. V lost 0 bases, J lost 4 bases, and 9 bases stayed unmatched. CDR3 residues: CASSQDWAAGWYNEQFF. CDR3 bases: TGCGCCAGCAGCCAAGATTGGGCAGCGGGGTGGTACAATGAGCAGTTCTTC.

Note on this clonotype: A read error may produce the germline difference seen at one junction end. The gene calls are TRBV11-2 and TRBJ2-7; tentative D call: TRBD1 (5 bases). This CDR3 has 13 amino acids. Germline V CDR1 and CDR2: SGHAT, FQNNGV. The CDR3 DNA follows: TGTGCTAGCAGGTTAGATCCAGGGTACGAGCGGTACTTC. This codes for CASRLDPGYERYF.

In this sample, this clonotype turned up once. It is likely a read error, because the conserved phenylalanine at the end of the CDR3 is missing. V and J are TRBV4-1 and TRBJ2-7; TRBD1 agrees at 9 bases. CDR1 and CDR2 (germline): MGHRA, YSYEKL. This CDR3 spans 16 amino acids. The CDR3: CASSQKQGADPYEQYS. The CDR3 region has the DNA TGTGCCAGCAGCCAGAAACAGGGGGCGGATCCCTACGAGCAGTACTCC.

Comment on this clonotype: A much larger clone is a single base away; this may be a read error. The chain combines TRBV5-6 with TRBJ2-2, with TRBD1 as a possible D gene (6 bases). Germline-derived CDR1 and CDR2 are SGHDT and YYEEEE. This CDR3 is 15 amino acids long. The CDR3 DNA reads as TGTGCCAGCAGCCCCACGGGACAAGGCACCGGGGAGCTGGTTTTT. Translated, it gives CASSPTGQGTGELVF.

The sample holds many counts of this clonotype. The chain uses TRBV6-1 and TRBJ2-1; D call uncertain. Trimming pared 3 bases from V and 3 bases from J, leaving 15 bases between. This CDR3 is 16 amino acids long. Germline V gene lookup returns CDR1 MNHNS and CDR2 SASEGT. The CDR3 bases are TGTGCCAGCAGTGACGTCTGGGGTTCTGGCTACAATGAGCAGTTCTTC. Encoded protein: CASSDVWGSGYNEQFF.

This sequence joins TRBV29-1 and TRBJ2-7, with D possibly matching TRBD2 (5 bases). The germline CDR1 and CDR2 sequences are SQVTM and ANQGSEA. Trimming took 6 bases from V and 6 from J, leaving 15 bases between them. CDR3 size: 12 residues. CDR3 sequence (DNA): TGCAGCGTCACAGAGGAGCGGCTCGAGCAGTACTTC. Translating gives CSVTEERLEQYF.

The sample holds one count of this clonotype. Germline and junction disagree at one end, which may indicate a read error. The chain carries TRBV11-2 and TRBJ2-2; 7 bases map to TRBD1. There are 13 residues in the CDR3. In germline, CDR1 is SGHAT, CDR2 FQNNGV. CDR3 sequence: CASSYDRAGEQFF. CDR3 in DNA: TGTGCCAGCAGTTACGACAGGGCTGGGGAGCAGTTTTTT.

Of note for this clonotype: A much larger clone differs from this one at a single base, so this may be a read error. This chain links TRBV12-3 or TRBV12-4 with TRBJ1-1, with D unclear. CDR3 length equals 12 residues. V lost 8 bases to trimming and J lost 8 bases, with 15 bases between them. CDR3 coding DNA: TGTGCCAGCCTCGGCCAACTCGGGGAAGCTTTCTTT. It yields the protein CASLGQLGEAFF.

A note on this clonotype: One end of the junction does not line up with germline, which may come from a read error. This sequence joins TRBV6-6 and TRBJ2-5; 7 bases agree with TRBD2. CDR1 and CDR2 (germline): MNHNY, SVGAGI (reference sequence). CDR3 size: 15 residues. In DNA, the CDR3 is TGTGTCAGCAGTTCCCCTAGCGGTTGGCAAGAGGCCCAGTACTTC. Protein: CVSSSPSGWQEAQYF.

As regards this clonotype: The junction and the germline gene differ at one end; a read error may be behind it. The CDR3 region is CSAPGLNNEHSF. The CDR3 DNA sequence: TGCAGCGCGCCGGGACTGAACAATGAGCATTCCTTC. The gene calls are TRBV29-1 and TRBJ2-1, with TRBD2 as a possible D gene (6 bases). From germline, CDR1 is SQVTM and CDR2 ANQGSEA. The CDR3 loop spans 12 amino acids.

A word on this clonotype: One end of the junction is discordant with germline, which a read error may explain. The V and J genes are TRBV6-1 and TRBJ2-3; unclear D gene. Germline CDR1 reads MNHNS; CDR2 reads SASEGT. The CDR3 consists of 14 residues. The DNA of the CDR3 is TGTGTCAGCAAGACGGGCACAAACACGGATACGCAGTATTTT. This sequence encodes CVSKTGTNTDTQYF.

This sequence joins TRBV11-2 and TRBJ2-2; D gene ambiguous. V was cut by 3 bases and J by 2 bases, with 13 bases left in between. The germline gives CDR1 SGHAT, CDR2 FQNNGV. The CDR3 consists of 16 residues. DNA for the CDR3: TGTGCCAGCAGCTTGTTAGTGGCCAGAAACACCGGGGAGCTGTTTTTT. Its translation is CASSLLVARNTGELFF.

In regard to this clonotype: Compared with germline, one end of the junction differs, possibly owing to a read error. The CDR3 protein is CASSSWDGETRYF. CDR3 bases: TGTGCTAGCAGTTCGTGGGACGGAGAGACCCGGTACTTC. The chain is built from TRBV12-3 or TRBV12-4 and TRBJ2-5, with D perhaps TRBD1 or TRBD2 (5 bases each). The CDR3 contains 13 residues.

In the case of this clonotype: One base away lies a much larger clone, so this may be a sequencing read error. The rearrangement links TRBV10-2 to TRBJ2-5; D is unclear. Germline V gene data show CDR1 as WSHSY and CDR2 as SAAADI. The CDR3 contains 11 residues. V lost 10 bases to trimming and J lost 1 base, with 7 bases between them. The CDR3 is CANSPQETQYF. In DNA, the CDR3 is TGCGCCAACAGCCCCCAAGAGACCCAGTACTTC.

This chain links TRBV6-5 with TRBJ1-6; TRBD1 might be the D (5 bases). Trimming took off 0 bases at V and 2 bases at J, with 8 bases between the two ends. The CDR3 is made up of 16 amino acids. In germline, CDR1 is MNHEY, CDR2 SVGAGI. CDR3 in amino acids: CASSYSGGTYNSPLHF. The DNA for the CDR3 is TGTGCCAGCAGTTACTCGGGGGGTACCTATAATTCACCCCTCCACTTT.

With regard to this clonotype: Since a much larger clone is just one base distant, this may be a read error. CDR3 region: CSVAFQATEAFF. CDR3 DNA sequence: TGCAGCGTTGCATTTCAGGCAACTGAAGCTTTCTTT. The rearrangement links TRBV29-1 to TRBJ1-1; no clear D. Germline values: CDR1 SQVTM, CDR2 ANQGSEA. The germline V and J ends were trimmed by 4 bases and 5 bases, with 11 bases remaining between them. The CDR3 covers 12 residues.

Note on this clonotype: This may be a read error, as it is one base from a much larger clone. CDR3 region: CASSQGLAGSADRETQYF. In DNA, the CDR3 is TGTGCCAGCAGTCAAGGACTAGCGGGAAGCGCAGATAGGGAGACCCAGTACTTC. The rearrangement joins TRBV28 to TRBJ2-5; 12 nucleotides line up with TRBD2. The CDR3 is made up of 18 amino acids. The V gene end was trimmed by 5 bases and the J gene end by 5 bases; junction bases not matched to a gene: 15. Germline-derived CDR1 and CDR2 are MDHEN and SYDVKM. The whole variable domain, remainder taken from reference TRBV28 and TRBJ2-5, is DVKVTQSSRYLVKRTGEKVFLECVQDMDHENMFWYRQDPGLGLRLIYFSYDVKMKEKGDIPEGYSVSREKKERFSLILESASTNQTSMYLCASSQGLAGSADRETQYFGPGTRLLVL.

This clonotype was recorded at least ten times. The J gene is TRBJ1-1, the V gene TRBV13; 9 bases are shared with TRBD1. The junction had 9 bases not matched to a gene; V was cut back by 5 bases and J by 11 bases. Germline V gives CDR1 PRHDT, CDR2 FYEKMQ (reference sequence). This CDR3 comprises 13 residues. CDR3 sequence: CASSRTDRGGAFF. In DNA form, the CDR3 reads TGTGCCAGCAGCCGAACGGACAGGGGTGGTGCTTTCTTT.

This clonotype was recorded a few times. This sequence may be a read error, since a much larger clone differs from it by one base. V is TRBV6-5 and J is TRBJ1-5; possible D gene TRBD1, 6 bases. Per the germline V gene, CDR1 is MNHEY and CDR2 is SVGAGI. The germline V and J ends were trimmed by 7 bases and 7 bases, with 20 bases remaining between them. The CDR3 is 15 amino acids. CDR3 nucleotides: TGTGCCAGCACCGACGGGGGGGCTACGCCCCAGCCCCAGCATTTT. It specifies CASTDGGATPQPQHF.

V gene TRBV5-1 combines with J gene TRBJ2-1; 11 bases map to TRBD2. CDR3 size: 14 residues. Trimming at V came to 2 bases and at J to 6 bases, leaving 1 base not matched to a gene. CDR1 SGHRS and CDR2 YFSETQ come from the germline V gene. The CDR3 spells CASSFSGGANEQFF. The CDR3, as DNA: TGCGCCAGCAGCTTTAGCGGGGGGGCCAATGAGCAGTTCTTC.

The chain couples TRBV6-5 to TRBJ1-2; 7 bases match TRBD1. Losses at the gene ends were 7 bases for V and 0 bases for J; bases not matched to a gene: 8. The CDR3 consists of 15 residues. From germline, CDR1 is MNHEY and CDR2 SVGAGI. CDR3 nucleotide sequence: TGTGCCAGCAATAGACAGGGAGCGGCTAACTATGGCTACACCTTC. Protein: CASNRQGAANYGYTF.

On this clonotype: Just one base apart from a much larger clone, this may be a read error. The chain joins TRBV12-3 or TRBV12-4 to TRBJ2-1; maybe TRBD1 (6 bases). There are 15 residues in the CDR3. The DNA of the CDR3 is TGTGCCAGCAGTTCGGGGACACTCTCTGGTAATGGGCAGTTCTTC. This gives the protein CASSSGTLSGNGQFF.

As to this clonotype: This may be a read error, as it is one base from a much larger clone. The CDR3 loop reads CASSYVGSQETQYF. Written as DNA, the CDR3 is TGTGCCAGCAGTTACGTAGGGTCCCAAGAGACCCAGTACTTC. This chain joins TRBV6-6 and TRBJ2-5; D remains ambiguous. Deletions cut 2 bases from V and 1 base from J, with 8 bases between. The CDR3 runs 14 residues. CDR1 and CDR2 from the germline V gene are MNHNY and SVGAGI (reference sequence).